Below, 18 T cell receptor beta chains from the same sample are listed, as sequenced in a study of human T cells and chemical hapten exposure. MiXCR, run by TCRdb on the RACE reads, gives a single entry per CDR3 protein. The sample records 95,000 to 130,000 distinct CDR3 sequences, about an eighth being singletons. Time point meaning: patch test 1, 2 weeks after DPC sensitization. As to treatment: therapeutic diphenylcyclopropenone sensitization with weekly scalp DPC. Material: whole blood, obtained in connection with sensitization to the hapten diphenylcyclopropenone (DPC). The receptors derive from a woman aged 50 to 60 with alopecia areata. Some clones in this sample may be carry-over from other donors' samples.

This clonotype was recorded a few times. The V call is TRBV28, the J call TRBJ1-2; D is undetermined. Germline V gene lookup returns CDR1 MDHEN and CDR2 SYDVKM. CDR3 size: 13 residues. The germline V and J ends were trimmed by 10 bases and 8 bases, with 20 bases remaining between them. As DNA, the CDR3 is TGTGCCATCTCCCCCATTATGGATCGGGGCTACACCTTC. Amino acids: CAISPIMDRGYTF.

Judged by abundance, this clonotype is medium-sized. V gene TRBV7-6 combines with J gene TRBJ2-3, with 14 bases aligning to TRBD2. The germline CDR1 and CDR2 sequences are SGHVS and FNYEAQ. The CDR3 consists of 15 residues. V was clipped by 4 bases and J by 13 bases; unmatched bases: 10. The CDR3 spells CASSSTTSGGAREYF. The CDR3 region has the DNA TGTGCCAGCAGCTCGACGACTAGCGGGGGGGCGCGGGAGTATTTT.

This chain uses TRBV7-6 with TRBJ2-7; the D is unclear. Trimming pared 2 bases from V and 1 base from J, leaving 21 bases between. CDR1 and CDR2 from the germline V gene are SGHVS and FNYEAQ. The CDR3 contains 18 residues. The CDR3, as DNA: TGTGCCAGCAGCTTAAGCCCATCGGAGCCCGACTCATCCTACGAGCAGTACTTC. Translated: CASSLSPSEPDSSYEQYF.

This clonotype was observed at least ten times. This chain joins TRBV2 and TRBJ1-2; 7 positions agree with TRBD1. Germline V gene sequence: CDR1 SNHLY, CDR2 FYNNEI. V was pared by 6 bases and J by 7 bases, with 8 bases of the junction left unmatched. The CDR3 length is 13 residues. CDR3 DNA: TGTGCCAGCAGCTTTGACAGACAGGGTGGCTACACCTTC. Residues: CASSFDRQGGYTF.

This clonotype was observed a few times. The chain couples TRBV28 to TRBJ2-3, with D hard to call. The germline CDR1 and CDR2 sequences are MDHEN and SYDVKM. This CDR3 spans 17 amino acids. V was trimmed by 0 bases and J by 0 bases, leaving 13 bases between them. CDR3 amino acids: CASSLWGGPPSTDTQYF. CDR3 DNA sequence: TGTGCCAGCAGTTTATGGGGCGGTCCACCTAGCACAGATACGCAGTATTTT.

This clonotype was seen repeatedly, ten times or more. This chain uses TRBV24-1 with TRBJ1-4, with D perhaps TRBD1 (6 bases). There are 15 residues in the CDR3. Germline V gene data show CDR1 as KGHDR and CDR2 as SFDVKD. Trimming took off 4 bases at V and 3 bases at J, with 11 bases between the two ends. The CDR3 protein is CATSDSGTSNEKLFF. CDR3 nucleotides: TGTGCCACCAGTGACTCCGGGACATCTAATGAAAAACTGTTTTTT.

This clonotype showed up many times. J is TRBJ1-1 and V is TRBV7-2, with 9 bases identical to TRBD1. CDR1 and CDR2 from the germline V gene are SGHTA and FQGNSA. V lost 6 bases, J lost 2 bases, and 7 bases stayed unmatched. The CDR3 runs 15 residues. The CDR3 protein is CASSKQGARNTEAFF. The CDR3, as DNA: TGTGCCAGCAGTAAACAGGGGGCGAGAAACACTGAAGCTTTCTTT.

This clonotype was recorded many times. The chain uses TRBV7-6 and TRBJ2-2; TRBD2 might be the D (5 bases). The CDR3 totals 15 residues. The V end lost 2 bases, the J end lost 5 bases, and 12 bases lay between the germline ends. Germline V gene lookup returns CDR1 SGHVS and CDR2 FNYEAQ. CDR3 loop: CASSLSLTGTGELFF. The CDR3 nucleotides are TGTGCCAGCAGCTTAAGTCTTACGGGAACCGGGGAGCTGTTTTTT. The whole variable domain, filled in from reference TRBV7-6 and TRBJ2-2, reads GAGVSQSPRYKVTKRGQDVALRCDPISGHVSLYWYRQALGQGPEFLTYFNYEAQQDKSGLPNDRFSAERPEGSISTLTIQRTEQRDSAMYRCASSLSLTGTGELFFGEGSRLTVL.

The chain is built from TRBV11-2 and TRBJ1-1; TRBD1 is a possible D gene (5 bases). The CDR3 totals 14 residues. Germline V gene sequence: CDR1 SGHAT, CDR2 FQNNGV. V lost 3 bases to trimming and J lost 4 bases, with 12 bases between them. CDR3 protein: CASSFAGRSTEAFF. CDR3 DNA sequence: TGTGCCAGCAGCTTCGCAGGGCGAAGCACTGAAGCTTTCTTT.

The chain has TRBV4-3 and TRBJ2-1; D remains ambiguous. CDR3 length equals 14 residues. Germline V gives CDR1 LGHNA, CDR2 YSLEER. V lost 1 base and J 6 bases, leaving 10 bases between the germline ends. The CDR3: CASSQAYSLNEQFF. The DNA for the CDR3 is TGCGCCAGCAGCCAAGCCTACTCCCTCAATGAGCAGTTCTTC.

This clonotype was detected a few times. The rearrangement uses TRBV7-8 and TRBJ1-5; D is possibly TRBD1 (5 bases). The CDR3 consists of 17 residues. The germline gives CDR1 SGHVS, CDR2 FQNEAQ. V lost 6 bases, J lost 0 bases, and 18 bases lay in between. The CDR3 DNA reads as TGTGCCAGCAGGACCGAGGGGTACGGTTATAGCAATCAGCCCCAGCATTTT. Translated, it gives CASRTEGYGYSNQPQHF.

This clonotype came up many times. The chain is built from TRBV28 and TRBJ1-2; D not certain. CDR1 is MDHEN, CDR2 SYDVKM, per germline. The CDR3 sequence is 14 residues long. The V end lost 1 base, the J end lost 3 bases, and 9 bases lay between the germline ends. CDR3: CASSLLQNYYGYTF. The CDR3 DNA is TGTGCCAGCAGTTTATTGCAGAACTACTATGGCTACACCTTC.

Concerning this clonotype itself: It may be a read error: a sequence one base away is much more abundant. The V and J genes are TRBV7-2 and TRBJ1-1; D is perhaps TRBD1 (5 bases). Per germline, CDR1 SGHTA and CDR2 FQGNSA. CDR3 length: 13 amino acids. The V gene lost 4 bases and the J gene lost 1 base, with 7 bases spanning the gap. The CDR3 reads CASSSQANTEAFF. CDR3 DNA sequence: TGTGCCAGCAGCTCACAGGCGAACACTGAAGCTTTCTTT.

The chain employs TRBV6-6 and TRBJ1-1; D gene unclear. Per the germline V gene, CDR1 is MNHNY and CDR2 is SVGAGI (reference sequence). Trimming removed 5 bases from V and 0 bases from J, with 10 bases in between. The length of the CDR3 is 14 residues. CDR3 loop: CASSNTALNTEAFF. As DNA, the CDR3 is TGTGCCAGCAGTAACACAGCCTTGAACACTGAAGCTTTCTTT.

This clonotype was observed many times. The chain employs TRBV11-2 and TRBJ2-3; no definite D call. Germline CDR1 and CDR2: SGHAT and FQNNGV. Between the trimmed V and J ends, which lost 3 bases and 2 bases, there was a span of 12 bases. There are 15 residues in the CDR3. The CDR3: CASSLLRRTTDTQYF. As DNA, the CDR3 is TGTGCCAGCAGCTTGCTAAGACGGACCACAGATACGCAGTATTTT.

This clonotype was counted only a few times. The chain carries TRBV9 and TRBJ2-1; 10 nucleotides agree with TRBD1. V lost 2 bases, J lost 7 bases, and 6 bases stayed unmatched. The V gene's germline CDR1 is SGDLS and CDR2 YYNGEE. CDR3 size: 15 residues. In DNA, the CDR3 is TGTGCCAGCAGCGTGACGGGACAGGGGAGTAATGAGCAGTTCTTC. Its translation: CASSVTGQGSNEQFF.

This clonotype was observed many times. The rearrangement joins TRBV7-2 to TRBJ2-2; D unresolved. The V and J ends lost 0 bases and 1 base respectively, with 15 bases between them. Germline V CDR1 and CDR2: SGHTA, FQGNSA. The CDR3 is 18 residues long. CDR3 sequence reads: CASSLAFNRQQNTGELFF. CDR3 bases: TGTGCCAGCAGCTTAGCATTTAATCGGCAGCAGAACACCGGGGAGCTGTTTTTT. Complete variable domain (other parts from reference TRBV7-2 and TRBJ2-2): GAGVSQSPSNKVTEKGKDVELRCDPISGHTALYWYRQSLGQGLEFLIYFQGNSAPDKSGLPSDRFSAERTGGSVSTLTIQRTQQEDSAVYLCASSLAFNRQQNTGELFFGEGSRLTVL.

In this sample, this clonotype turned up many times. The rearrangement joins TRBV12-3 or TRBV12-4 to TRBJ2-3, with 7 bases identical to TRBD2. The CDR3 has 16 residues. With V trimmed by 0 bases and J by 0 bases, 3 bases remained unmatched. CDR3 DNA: TGTGCCAGCAGTTTAGCTATTAGCGGGAGCACAGATACGCAGTATTTT. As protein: CASSLAISGSTDTQYF.